The T cell receptor beta chain described here comes from a study of T cells after yellow fever vaccination (dated by TCRdb to between 2019 and 2020). With regard to the full study: Libraries from fractions with low cell numbers were prepared with the SMART-Seq v4 Ultra Low Input RNA kit. To track T-cell clones before and after primary and booster YFV17D yellow fever vaccination, bulk TCR alpha and beta repertoires were sequenced longitudinally. Two healthy male donors, one aged 18 to 30 and one aged 30 to 40 years, were included in the cohort. Blood was collected at multiple timepoints before and after primary and secondary immunization, and bulk PBMC replicates and cell subsets were isolated. Broader findings and caveats from the paper: A small share of clonotypes occurred in both CD4 and CD8 compartments, likely arising from convergent recombination. Most clones expanded after primary vaccination were re-detected after the booster (around 96% of CD4 and approximately 85% of CD8), suggesting broad memory maintenance. Because the study included only a couple of donors, the extent to which the findings can be generalized is limited. FACS-sorted repertoires could contain abundant contaminating clonotypes from the bulk population, so computational filtering was required. Compared with the primary T-cell response, the secondary T-cell response was faster but weaker, reaching its peak on day 5 rather than on day 15.

There are many counts of this clonotype. Its cognate antigen has yet to be identified. No much larger clonotype is one base removed from it; base qualities were not supplied. Sample treatment or condition, as interpreted from the label and publication: live attenuated yellow fever vaccine strain. PBMCs were isolated from peripheral blood using a standard Ficoll-Paque protocol. Dynabeads CD4 and CD8 positive selection kits were used to isolate the CD4 and CD8 T-cell fractions. TriZol was used to extract RNA from bulk PBMCs, from CD4 and CD8 fractions, and from dextramer-positive and dextramer-negative fractions. The germline V gene supplies CDR1 ENHRY and CDR2 SYGVKD. The CDR3 covers 15 residues, taking in both the cysteine and the phenylalanine. Only the CDR3 portion is preserved as DNA: 45 bases, with reading frame beginning at the first base. V gives up 7 bases and J gives up 1 base, and the segment between their germline ends measures 16 bases.

TCR cDNA was made using 5'RACE template switching, a step that added a universal primer site and unique molecular identifiers. Priming for cDNA synthesis came from both the TCR alpha and TCR beta constant segments. Library amplification used two PCR steps, and the second PCR step added sample barcodes and sequencing adapters. Sequencing of libraries was done on Illumina HiSeq 2500 (2x100 bp) or NovaSeq (2x150 bp). Concerning the study's data processing: MIGEC was used to demultiplex reads and collapse the reads into UMI consensus sequences, and MiXCR was used for V(D)J alignment. Vaccine-responding clonotypes were identified with edgeR using replicate PBMC samples, with FDR below 0.01 and a log2 fold change above 5 up to day 15 being required. Each bulk clonotype received a CD4 or CD8 identity based on whether the sequenced CD4 or CD8 repertoire contained that clonotype at higher abundance. In-frame beta chains were kept once TCRdb had trimmed the public reads at Q25 with fastp and called clones with MiXCR. For every CDR3 protein sequence, its rows merge into one entry that carries the most common genes and DNA. The V and J calls come from TCRdb's annotation, not from the publication. This sample has under 300,000 distinct CDR3 sequences in its table, and roughly 6.3% of those were observed once. 1.1% of the sample rests with the top ten.

Sequenced here: CD4+ T cells sorted from PBMCs, sampled on the day of the yellow fever booster vaccination. The clonotype originates from a man aged 30 to 39 who received the YFV17D yellow fever vaccine. Recombination linked TRBV10-3 to TRBJ2-5; the D gene assignment is perhaps TRBD1 or TRBD2, with each matching 6 bases. The bases read TGTGCCATCAAGGGAGGAGGGACATCCCAAGAGACCCAGTACTTC. Its amino acids are CAIKGGGTSQETQYF.